This T cell receptor (beta chain) emerged from a study of beta chain features in type 1 diabetes. V was clipped by 3 bases and J by 0 bases, with 12 bases between them. The CDR3 spans 16 residues. Germline V gives CDR1 MDHEN, CDR2 SYDVKM. Since all of the isolated RNA was reverse transcribed, expressed TCRB transcripts were what got sequenced. Reads from naive, central memory and regulatory T cell samples averaged about 3.9 million. Assay: immunoSEQ multiplex PCR; the TCRdb copy retains only in-frame clones and omits some. The data contain 150,000 or so clones, 48% of them seen just once; the ten biggest clones take up approximately 0.4%.

The chain combines TRBV28 with TRBJ1-5; D call uncertain. The source is a young man in good health. The sample taken for sequencing was Tregs from blood. CDR3 protein: CASSFVESYSNQPQHF. Here the CDR3 DNA reads TGTGCCAGCAGTTTTGTGGAGTCCTATAGCAATCAGCCCCAGCATTTT.